This T cell receptor (beta chain) originates from a study of cytomegalovirus exposure and HLA in healthy donors. The germline V gene has CDR1 LGHNA and CDR2 YNFKEQ. The CDR3 is 17 residues long. J was trimmed by 7 bases and V by 0 bases; bases with no gene match: 8. It was with 60 Vbeta and 13 Jbeta primers that the PCR ran. Measured with immunoSEQ multiplex PCR; TCRdb has only the in-frame clones, and not every one. The sample lists 150,000 to 180,000 clones; over 70% were seen once. The chain links TRBV4-2 to TRBJ2-2; 10 positions match TRBD2. The TCR comes from a man aged 25-45 years in good health and CMV-seropositive. Sequencing was performed on PBMCs. Written as DNA, the CDR3 is TGTGCCAGCAGCCAAGAATCGTCTAGCGGGAGAGGCGGGGAGCTGTTTTTT. Its protein is CASSQESSSGRGGELFF.